Shown below are 29 T cell receptor beta chains from a single sample sequenced in a study of cytomegalovirus exposure and HLA in healthy donors. The PCR employed 60 Vbeta primers together with 13 Jbeta primers. Sequencing used immunoSEQ multiplex PCR; TCRdb keeps in-frame clones, though not all of them. The sample features 130,000 to 150,000 clones, with 0.75% to 1% in its top ten. Sample: PBMCs. The receptors stem from a male donor in good health and CMV-seronegative.

V usage is TRBV7-2 and J usage is TRBJ2-2; a possible D gene is TRBD2 (6 bases). Per the germline V gene, CDR1 is SGHTA and CDR2 is FQGNSA. The CDR3 runs to 17 residues. With 3 bases removed from V and 9 bases from J, the gap between germline ends came to 23 bases. CDR3: CASSFQIPRGGFWELFF. CDR3 nucleotides: TGTGCCAGCAGCTTTCAAATTCCAAGAGGAGGGTTTTGGGAGCTGTTTTTT.

The chain uses TRBV6-1 and TRBJ2-7, with D possibly matching TRBD1 (5 bases). V gave up 9 bases and J gave up 2 bases, with 11 bases separating them. CDR1 is MNHNS and CDR2 is SASEGT in the germline V gene. The CDR3 has 12 amino acids. Here the CDR3 DNA reads TGTGCCAGTAGGGCAGGGACCTACGAGCAGTACTTC. Its protein product is CASRAGTYEQYF.

The chain joins TRBV4-3 to TRBJ2-5; D not certain. The length of the CDR3 is 14 residues. Trimming shortened V by 4 bases and J by 5 bases, and 14 bases separated the two germline ends. CDR1 is LGHNA and CDR2 is YSLEER in the germline V gene. The CDR3 region is CASSPTSGLETQYF. The CDR3 DNA follows: TGCGCCAGCAGCCCGACCTCAGGTCTCGAGACCCAGTACTTC.

The chain joins TRBV6-5 to TRBJ2-7, with D maybe TRBD1 (5 bases). V was cut by 2 bases and J by 4 bases, with 12 bases left in between. The V gene's germline CDR1 is MNHEY and CDR2 SVGAGI. This CDR3 has 14 amino acids. The CDR3 nucleotides read TGTGCCAGCAGTTACAGGCTAGGACAATACGAGCAGTACTTC. Its translation: CASSYRLGQYEQYF.

The rearrangement joins TRBV5-1 to TRBJ2-3; a weak D match, TRBD1 (6 bases). The CDR3 sequence is 15 residues long. The V and J ends lost 1 base and 4 bases respectively, with 13 bases between them. Germline CDR1 SGHRS, CDR2 YFSETQ. The CDR3 is CASSLSGQTADTQYF. The CDR3 bases are TGCGCCAGCAGCTTGAGTGGACAGACGGCAGATACGCAGTATTTT.

The V and J genes are TRBV18 and TRBJ1-2; TRBD1 is a possible D gene (5 bases). The CDR3 is 15 residues long. The V gene lost 2 bases and the J gene lost 4 bases, with 14 bases spanning the gap. In germline, CDR1 is KGHSH, CDR2 LQKENI. The CDR3 protein is CASSPADAGTYGYTF. The CDR3 coding sequence is TGTGCCAGCTCACCAGCAGACGCGGGGACCTATGGCTACACCTTC.

This sequence joins TRBV29-1 and TRBJ2-2; D is possibly TRBD2 (6 bases). Trimming took 2 bases from V and 0 from J, leaving 10 bases between them. CDR3 length: 15 amino acids. Looked up from germline, CDR1 is SQVTM and CDR2 is ANQGSEA. As DNA, the CDR3 is TGCAGCGTTGAATACGGCGGGACGAACACCGGGGAGCTGTTTTTT. Translation: CSVEYGGTNTGELFF.

The chain links TRBV6-5 to TRBJ1-2; 9 bases are shared with TRBD1. J was trimmed by 6 bases and V by 4 bases; bases with no gene match: 9. CDR3 length equals 15 residues. Per germline, CDR1 MNHEY and CDR2 SVGAGI. CDR3 residues: CASSSSGTGHDGYTF. The CDR3 DNA is TGTGCCAGCAGTTCTTCCGGGACAGGGCATGATGGCTACACCTTC.

The rearrangement joins TRBV9 to TRBJ2-5; a weak D match, TRBD2 (6 bases). The DNA end lines up better with TRBJ2-7; the J call may be wrong. There are 15 residues in the CDR3. CDR1 is SGDLS, CDR2 YYNGEE, per germline. The CDR3 is CASSYHSGPPYEQYF. The CDR3 DNA follows: TGTGCCAGCAGCTACCATAGCGGCCCTCCCTACGAGCAGTACTTC.

The rearrangement links TRBV29-1 to TRBJ1-2; 8 nucleotides agree with TRBD1. There are 15 residues in the CDR3. The V and J ends lost 5 bases and 8 bases, in that order; junction bases with no gene match: 16. Germline V gives CDR1 SQVTM, CDR2 ANQGSEA. CDR3 nucleotide sequence: TGCAGCGTTCCTCTATCGACAGGGGTTTTGGGGGGCTACACCTTC. Amino acids: CSVPLSTGVLGGYTF.

V and J are TRBV30 and TRBJ1-6; tentative D call: TRBD1 (5 bases). The CDR3 extends over 16 amino acids. V lost 0 bases and J lost 6, with 15 bases in between. The germline V gene has CDR1 GTSNPN and CDR2 SVGIG (reference sequence). The CDR3 DNA reads TGTGCCTGGAGTGTCCCAAGGGGAAATAGTAATTCACCCCTCCACTTT. It translates to CAWSVPRGNSNSPLHF.

This chain uses TRBV27 with TRBJ2-4; a weak D match, TRBD1 (6 bases). Germline V CDR1 and CDR2: MNHEY, SMNVEV (reference sequence). Trimming pared 5 bases from V and 15 bases from J, leaving 14 bases between. This CDR3 contains 11 residues. The CDR3 region is CASSRGDIRYF. Here the CDR3 DNA reads TGTGCCAGCAGTAGAGGGGACATACGGTACTTC.

J is TRBJ1-1 and V is TRBV30; tentative D call: TRBD1 (5 bases). V lost 6 bases and J lost 4, with 21 bases in between. Germline V lookup: CDR1 GTSNPN, CDR2 SVGIG (reference sequence). CDR3 length: 15 residues. CDR3 nucleotides: TGTGCCTGTCGCGGGACCCCCTCTTCGAGCACTGAAGCTTTCTTT. This gives the protein CACRGTPSSSTEAFF.

This chain uses TRBV7-9 with TRBJ2-1, with D possibly matching TRBD2 (7 bases). Germline V gene sequence: CDR1 SEHNR, CDR2 FQNEAQ (reference sequence). The ends were cut back, 3 bases at V and 9 bases at J, with 18 bases in the middle. The CDR3 totals 15 residues. The CDR3 region is CASSFNLLGGGEQFF. CDR3 nucleotides: TGTGCCAGCAGCTTTAACTTATTAGGGGGGGGTGAGCAGTTCTTC.

This rearrangement joins TRBV14 to TRBJ2-1; TRBD2 agrees at 13 bases. The CDR3 loop spans 16 amino acids. In germline, CDR1 is SGHDN, CDR2 FVKESK. With 3 bases clipped from V and 4 bases from J, the junction kept 3 bases outside the gene matches. The CDR3 nucleotides read TGTGCCAGCAGCCATCCGGGACTAGCGGGATACAATGAGCAGTTCTTC. It codes for CASSHPGLAGYNEQFF.

The chain has TRBV7-9 and TRBJ2-5; TRBD2 aligns across 10 bases. Per the germline V gene, CDR1 is SEHNR and CDR2 is FQNEAQ (reference sequence). The CDR3 spans 16 residues. J lost 0 bases, V lost 5 bases, and 6 bases had no gene match. This CDR3 reads CASSTASGGHQETQYF. Here the CDR3 DNA reads TGTGCCAGCAGCACCGCTAGCGGGGGTCACCAAGAGACCCAGTACTTC.

The chain uses TRBV7-9 and TRBJ1-3, with 7 bases that match TRBD1. The germline CDR1 and CDR2 sequences are SEHNR and FQNEAQ (reference sequence). Germline trimming cut 6 bases from V and 3 bases from J; bases unmatched to any gene: 8. CDR3 size: 15 residues. CDR3: CASSSQGDYGNTIYF. DNA of the CDR3: TGTGCCAGCAGTTCTCAGGGGGATTATGGAAACACCATATATTTT.

The J gene is TRBJ2-5, the V gene TRBV20-1; D gene unclear. The DNA end lines up better with TRBJ2-7; the J call may be wrong. The CDR3 has 11 residues. The germline V gene has CDR1 DFQATT and CDR2 SNEGSKA (reference sequence). The CDR3 bases are TGCAGTGCCAACGGAGTCGGCGAGCAGTACTTC. Translated, it gives CSANGVGEQYF.

Here the CDR3 reads CASSVEGGSYEQYF. In DNA form, the CDR3 reads TGTGCCAGCAGCGTAGAAGGGGGCTCCTACGAGCAGTACTTC. The chain uses TRBV9 and TRBJ2-7; possibly TRBD1 for D (6 bases). This CDR3 has 14 residues. V was shortened by 0 bases and J by 0 bases, with 7 bases between the two germline ends. CDR1 and CDR2 (germline): SGDLS, YYNGEE.

The chain has TRBV6-1 and TRBJ2-7; a possible D gene is TRBD1 (6 bases). The ends were cut back, 4 bases at V and 1 base at J, with 11 bases in the middle. The CDR3 spans 14 residues. CDR1 is MNHNS and CDR2 is SASEGT in the germline V gene. This chain's CDR3 is CASSAHRVSYEQYF. The DNA of the CDR3 is TGTGCCAGCAGTGCCCACAGGGTATCCTACGAGCAGTACTTC.

The chain combines TRBV9 with TRBJ1-1, with 7 bases lining up with TRBD1. This CDR3 comprises 13 residues. The germline gives CDR1 SGDLS, CDR2 YYNGEE. The V gene end was trimmed by 4 bases and the J gene end by 5 bases; junction bases not matched to a gene: 5. CDR3 in DNA: TGTGCCAGCAGCTTCCGACAGGGTACTGAAGCTTTCTTT. This codes for CASSFRQGTEAFF.

The chain is built from TRBV2 and TRBJ2-1, with D possibly TRBD1 on 6 matching bases. V shed 6 bases and J shed 7 bases, with 19 bases lying between them. The CDR3 has 15 amino acids. Germline assignment: CDR1 SNHLY and CDR2 FYNNEI. The CDR3 region has the DNA TGTGCCAGCAGACTCGATCGGACTGGGACAAATGAGCAGTTCTTC. This gives the protein CASRLDRTGTNEQFF.

The J gene is TRBJ2-5, the V gene TRBV5-1, with 7 bases matching TRBD2. CDR3 length: 15 residues. Germline V lookup: CDR1 SGHRS, CDR2 YFSETQ. Germline trimming cut 0 bases from V and 5 bases from J; bases unmatched to any gene: 7. This CDR3 is CASSLGRETAETQYF. The CDR3 DNA is TGCGCCAGCAGCTTGGGGCGGGAGACGGCTGAGACCCAGTACTTC.

V is TRBV5-4 and J is TRBJ1-2; D gene uncertain. Germline values: CDR1 SGHNT, CDR2 YYREEE (reference sequence). CDR3 size: 13 residues. Deletions cut 7 bases from V and 0 bases from J, with 10 bases between. The CDR3 sequence: CASPPRANYGYTF. The CDR3 bases are TGTGCCAGCCCTCCGCGGGCTAACTATGGCTACACCTTC.

The CDR3 reads CASSSGGPYNEQFF. The CDR3 nucleotides are TGTGCCAGCAGTTCGGGGGGGCCCTACAATGAGCAGTTCTTC. The chain joins TRBV6-5 to TRBJ2-1; 8 nucleotides agree with TRBD2. The CDR3 contains 14 residues. V shed 4 bases, J shed 2 bases, and the junction held 1 base outside the gene matches. Germline V gene sequence: CDR1 MNHEY, CDR2 SVGAGI.

The chain uses TRBV18 and TRBJ2-1; D gene unclear. Between the trimmed V and J ends, which lost 6 bases and 0 bases, there was a span of 18 bases. CDR1 and CDR2 (germline): KGHSH, LQKENI. The CDR3 length is 17 residues. CDR3 amino acids: CASSVKVDSTSYNEQFF. The CDR3 region has the DNA TGTGCCAGCTCGGTAAAAGTCGACTCCACCTCCTACAATGAGCAGTTCTTC.

This chain links TRBV9 with TRBJ2-1; the D gene is possibly TRBD1 (6 bases). Trimming pared 2 bases from V and 10 bases from J, leaving 19 bases between. Germline lookup yields CDR1 SGDLS and CDR2 YYNGEE. This CDR3 spans 15 amino acids. CDR3 protein: CASSVATDSVLEQFF. The CDR3 DNA follows: TGTGCCAGCAGCGTGGCCACGGACAGTGTCTTGGAGCAGTTCTTC.

The chain employs TRBV6-4 and TRBJ2-1; 7 bases fit TRBD1. CDR1 is MRHNA and CDR2 is SNTAGT in the germline V gene. The CDR3 totals 12 residues. V was clipped by 3 bases and J by 9 bases; unmatched bases: 2. In nucleotides, the CDR3 is TGTGCCAGCAGTGAACAGGGGTCTGAGCAGTTCTTC. Translated: CASSEQGSEQFF.

A remark on this clone: The DNA is left out, because the CDR3 cannot be placed on it with certainty; the CDR3 is given as TCRdb lists it. The V gene is TRBV4-2, the J gene TRBJ1-4; the D segment call TRBD1 is taken from the table without a DNA check. The CDR3 totals 16 residues, both ends included. Germline V CDR1 and CDR2: LGHNA, YNFKEQ. Here the CDR3 reads CASSQDSGQGGEKLFF.